The T cell receptor (beta chain) under discussion was sequenced for a study of cytomegalovirus exposure and HLA in healthy donors (dated by TCRdb to between 2016 and 2019). Regarding the research as a whole: According to a later analysis, the 100 to 150 validation repertoires were produced on the same platform as the 600 to 850 repertoires of the first cohort. The study aimed to test whether cataloging public T cell receptors could reveal signatures of past pathogen exposure. Along with the approximately 650-subject first cohort, a separate validation cohort of over 90 different subjects was used. To predict cytomegalovirus infection status, the study brought together high-throughput TCR immunosequencing, statistical association of individual TCRs with disease status, and machine learning. Broad study findings and their caveats: Three of the identified cytomegalovirus-associated TCR beta chains were confirmed in vitro to be specific for cytomegalovirus antigens. The study listed 164 TCR beta chains as associated with cytomegalovirus. The classifier was reported to diagnose cytomegalovirus status with high specificity and sensitivity in both the original cohort and the validation cohort. Across donors, most TCR sequences were observed very rarely, whereas some public TCRs were present in many individuals. The authors suggested that the approach could potentially be extended to other disease states and immunological phenotypes. The validation cohort had no HLA typing available for a later analysis, so co-occurrence within that cohort was assessed over all 120 or so repertoires. A later analysis found that TCRs clustered in the first cohort also tended to co-occur in the roughly 120 validation repertoires, with just under 95% of cluster scores above 0.

Separate from the approximately 700-subject first cohort, the validation cohort of 95 to 150 subjects was the group to which the donors belonged. Concerning this clone: Its antigen is not yet known. Base qualities are not at hand, and no much larger clone is one base apart.

Preparation of the library involved the immunoSEQ multiplex PCR assay. The paper's processing steps were these. A statistical classification framework was built for diagnosing cytomegalovirus status from the catalog of TCR beta chain sequences. In its TCRdb copy, this immuneACCESS table keeps in-frame sequences only and misses some clones. Where compared with another copy, unresolved V genes explain less than half of these, and the others have no known cause. That table gives V, J and clone size, and the DNA gave D and trimming. For this sample there are roughly 60,000 clones; around 96% appear just once. About 0.96% of the sample lies in the top ten. The sequence was obtained from a man between 18 and 35 years old in good health and CMV-seronegative. The sample taken for sequencing was PBMCs.

The nucleotides read TGTGCCAGCAGCCAAGATATGGCTAGCGGGAGGGAGACCGGGGAGCTGTTTTTT. The resulting protein is CASSQDMASGRETGELFF. The chain was built from TRBV4-2 and TRBJ2-2; 12 central bases correspond to TRBD2. Taken from cysteine to phenylalanine, the CDR3 has 18 residues. The sequence is cut down to CDR3 DNA, 54 bases in frame from base 1. Trimmed from V: 0 bases; trimmed from J: 5 bases; junction bases lacking a gene match: 7. Sequences LGHNA (CDR1) and YNFKEQ (CDR2) are obtained from the germline V gene.